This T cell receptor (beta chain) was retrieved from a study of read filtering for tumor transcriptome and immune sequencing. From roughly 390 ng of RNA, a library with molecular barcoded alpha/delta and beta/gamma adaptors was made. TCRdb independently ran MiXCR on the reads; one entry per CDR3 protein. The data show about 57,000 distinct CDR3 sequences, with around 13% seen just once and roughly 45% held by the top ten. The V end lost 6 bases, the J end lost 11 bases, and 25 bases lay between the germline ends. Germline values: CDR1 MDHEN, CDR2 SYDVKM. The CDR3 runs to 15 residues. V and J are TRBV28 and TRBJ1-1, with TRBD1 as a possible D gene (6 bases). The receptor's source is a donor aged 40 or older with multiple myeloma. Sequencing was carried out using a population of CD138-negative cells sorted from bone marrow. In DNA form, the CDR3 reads TGTGCCAGCAGCGCCCACGCGTTGGGGGGCGCGGAGGCTTTCTTT. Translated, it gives CASSAHALGGAEAFF.